Following are 23 T cell receptor beta chains from one sample sequenced in a study of shared clonotypes between healthy human individuals. Measured with immunoSEQ multiplex PCR; TCRdb has only the in-frame clones, and not every one. The repertoire holds under 1,100,000 clones, around 78% seen once, with 0.61% in the top ten. Material: memory CD4+ T cells from PBMCs. The sample's subset: CD45RA-negative fraction. All receptors come from a man between 18 and 29 years old in good health. Some clones in this sample may be carry-over from other donors' samples.

The V call is TRBV2, the J call TRBJ2-5; 7 bases are a match to TRBD1. The CDR3 spans 15 residues. J lost 4 bases, V lost 2 bases, and 7 bases had no gene match. CDR1 and CDR2 from the germline V gene are SNHLY and FYNNEI. DNA of the CDR3: TGTGCCAGCAGTGAACGAACAGGGGACCGAGAGACCCAGTACTTC. Translation gives CASSERTGDRETQYF. Together with reference TRBV2 and TRBJ2-5, the CDR3 gives the full variable domain: EPEVTQTPSHQVTQMGQEVILRCVPISNHLYFYWYRQILGQKVEFLVSFYNNEISEKSEIFDDQFSVERPDGSNFTLKIRSTKLEDSAMYFCASSERTGDRETQYFGPGTRLLVL.

V gene TRBV2 combines with J gene TRBJ2-4, with a tentative D call TRBD2 (6 bases). The V gene's germline CDR1 is SNHLY and CDR2 FYNNEI. This CDR3 has 15 amino acids. V was pared by 2 bases and J by 7 bases, with 15 bases between. This CDR3 reads CASSEIGGSGNIQYF. The CDR3 region has the DNA TGTGCCAGCAGTGAAATTGGGGGAAGCGGGAACATTCAGTACTTC.

There are many counts of this clone. The chain carries TRBV4-1 and TRBJ2-2, with D possibly matching TRBD1 (6 bases). Looked up from germline, CDR1 is MGHRA and CDR2 is YSYEKL. The CDR3 totals 15 residues. The V end lost 4 bases, the J end lost 6 bases, and 15 bases lay between the germline ends. CDR3 residues: CASSPSGVDAGELFF. DNA of the CDR3: TGCGCCAGCAGCCCGTCAGGGGTCGACGCCGGGGAGCTGTTTTTT.

J is TRBJ2-7 and V is TRBV5-6; D gene ambiguous. V dropped 4 bases and J dropped 3 bases, with 14 bases sitting between them. Germline V gene lookup returns CDR1 SGHDT and CDR2 YYEEEE. CDR3 length: 14 residues. CDR3 residues: CASSLVSNYYEQYF. The DNA of the CDR3 is TGTGCCAGCAGCCTAGTTTCCAACTACTACGAGCAGTACTTC.

V usage is TRBV9 and J usage is TRBJ1-4, with 9 nucleotides matching TRBD1. V lost 4 bases and J lost 2; bases outside the gene matches: 3. The germline V gene has CDR1 SGDLS and CDR2 YYNGEE. This CDR3 has 15 residues. CDR3 region: CASSFGTGTNEKLFF. The CDR3 coding sequence is TGTGCCAGCAGCTTCGGGACAGGGACTAATGAAAAACTGTTTTTT.

Concerning this clone itself: Within the sample, other DNA sequences also encode this same CDR3. This chain connects TRBV4-3 to TRBJ2-7; D perhaps matches TRBD2 (5 bases). The CDR3 is 13 amino acids. In germline, CDR1 is LGHNA, CDR2 YSLEER. V was clipped by 1 base and J by 4 bases, with 8 bases between them. In DNA, the CDR3 is TGCGCCAGCAGCCAAGGGACTGGATACGAGCAGTACTTC. Protein: CASSQGTGYEQYF.

The V and J genes are TRBV28 and TRBJ1-1; 7 bases match TRBD1. The CDR3 contains 14 residues. Germline V gene sequence: CDR1 MDHEN, CDR2 SYDVKM. V was clipped by 6 bases and J by 1 base; unmatched bases: 5. CDR3 residues: CASRPGGANTEAFF. The DNA of the CDR3 is TGTGCCAGCAGACCAGGGGGGGCGAACACTGAAGCTTTCTTT.

To note about this clone: The identical CDR3 is also encoded by other nucleotide sequences in the sample. The chain joins TRBV18 to TRBJ1-1; no reliable D call. This CDR3 contains 13 residues. Germline CDR1 KGHSH, CDR2 LQKENI. The V end lost 2 bases, the J end lost 1 base, and 5 bases lay between the germline ends. In DNA form, the CDR3 reads TGTGCCAGCTCACCAGGACGGAACACTGAAGCTTTCTTT. Its protein is CASSPGRNTEAFF.

J is TRBJ2-7 and V is TRBV10-3; maybe TRBD2 (5 bases). Deletions cut 0 bases from V and 11 bases from J, with 26 bases between. The germline gives CDR1 ENHRY, CDR2 SYGVKD. This CDR3 contains 17 residues. The CDR3 DNA reads TGTGCCATCAGTGAGTCCAACAGCGGTAGCGTCCCCCAGTGGGAGTACTTC. Translated: CAISESNSGSVPQWEYF.

The V and J genes are TRBV27 and TRBJ1-1; possibly TRBD1 for D (5 bases). Between the trimmed V and J ends, which lost 9 bases and 1 base, there was a span of 9 bases. This CDR3 is 12 amino acids long. CDR1 and CDR2 from the germline V gene are MNHEY and SMNVEV (reference sequence). CDR3 bases: TGTGCCAGTATTGACAGGAACACTGAAGCTTTCTTT. The encoded protein is CASIDRNTEAFF.

The V and J genes are TRBV19 and TRBJ1-4; maybe TRBD1 (6 bases). Trimming pared 3 bases from V and 4 bases from J, leaving 9 bases between. The CDR3 runs 14 residues. Germline assignment: CDR1 LNHDA and CDR2 SQIVND (reference sequence). This CDR3 is CASSMQGRNEKLFF. CDR3 nucleotide sequence: TGTGCCAGTAGTATGCAGGGGCGTAATGAAAAACTGTTTTTT. Variable domain in full (rest from reference TRBV19 and TRBJ1-4): DGGITQSPKYLFRKEGQNVTLSCEQNLNHDAMYWYRQDPGQGLRLIYYSQIVNDFQKGDIAEGYSVSREKKESFPLTVTSAQKNPTAFYLCASSMQGRNEKLFFGSGTQLSVL.

On this clone itself: Since a much larger clone is just one base distant, this may be a read error. Other DNA sequences from this sample encode an identical CDR3 as well. This rearrangement joins TRBV7-9 to TRBJ2-5; maybe TRBD1 (6 bases). This CDR3 spans 16 amino acids. Germline CDR1 reads SEHNR; CDR2 reads FQNEAQ (reference sequence). Here the CDR3 DNA reads TGCGCCAGCAGCTTAGGGGACATCGGAACCGGAGAGACCCAGTACTTC. Translation gives CASSLGDIGTGETQYF.

The chain carries TRBV2 and TRBJ1-2; D unresolved. Trimming shortened V by 4 bases and J by 5 bases, and 11 bases separated the two germline ends. CDR1 is SNHLY and CDR2 is FYNNEI in the germline V gene. The CDR3 loop spans 13 amino acids. The CDR3 bases are TGTGCCAGCAGTGCCCCAGAGCGATATGGCTACACCTTC. This codes for CASSAPERYGYTF.

J is TRBJ1-5 and V is TRBV27; D is possibly TRBD1 (5 bases). There are 15 residues in the CDR3. Germline CDR1 MNHEY, CDR2 SMNVEV (reference sequence). V lost 5 bases to trimming and J lost 5 bases, with 16 bases between them. CDR3 bases: TGTGCCAGCAGTCCTAATCGGGACTACTATCAGCCCCAGCATTTT. Translated, it gives CASSPNRDYYQPQHF.

The chain links TRBV27 to TRBJ2-3; no clear D gene. CDR3 length: 15 amino acids. V lost 1 base and J lost 2, with 10 bases in between. Germline values: CDR1 MNHEY, CDR2 SMNVEV (reference sequence). The DNA of the CDR3 is TGTGCCAGCAGTTTATGGGGTGCCAACACAGATACGCAGTATTTT. This translates into CASSLWGANTDTQYF.

The chain uses TRBV28 and TRBJ1-5; perhaps TRBD1 as D (6 bases). The germline gives CDR1 MDHEN, CDR2 SYDVKM. The ends were cut back, 5 bases at V and 6 bases at J, with 17 bases in the middle. This CDR3 has 15 residues. This CDR3 reads CASSPIRQGRQPQHF. The CDR3, as DNA: TGTGCCAGCAGTCCCATTCGTCAGGGGCGTCAGCCCCAGCATTTT.

This clone was seen a few times. The chain uses TRBV6-5 and TRBJ1-2; no definite D call. Germline CDR1 reads MNHEY; CDR2 reads SVGAGI. The ends were cut back, 4 bases at V and 5 bases at J, with 14 bases in the middle. This CDR3 is built from 14 residues. The chain's CDR3 is CASSSRPGLYGYTF. The CDR3 DNA follows: TGTGCCAGCAGTTCGAGACCGGGATTATATGGCTACACCTTC.

The chain is built from TRBV27 and TRBJ2-2; possibly TRBD1 or TRBD2 for D (5 bases each). The CDR3 is 14 amino acids. Trimming took off 8 bases at V and 7 bases at J, with 17 bases between the two ends. In germline, CDR1 is MNHEY, CDR2 SMNVEV (reference sequence). CDR3 sequence (DNA): TGTGCCAGCTCCAGGCAGGGACCGGTCGGGGAGCTGTTTTTT. Protein product: CASSRQGPVGELFF.

The chain joins TRBV11-2 to TRBJ2-4; 9 nucleotides agree with TRBD1. The V segment lost 3 bases and the J segment 3 bases; nucleotides outside the gene matches: 3. CDR3 length: 15 residues. Germline V gene lookup returns CDR1 SGHAT and CDR2 FQNNGV. CDR3: CASSLGQGSKNIQYF. The CDR3, as DNA: TGTGCCAGCAGCTTGGGACAGGGTAGCAAAAACATTCAGTACTTC.

The rearrangement links TRBV2 to TRBJ1-2; no firm D call. The CDR3 spans 13 residues. V gave up 6 bases and J gave up 4 bases, with 12 bases separating them. CDR1 and CDR2 (germline): SNHLY, FYNNEI. The CDR3 bases are TGTGCCAGCAGCATATCTCCCCCCTATGGCTACACCTTC. It is translated as CASSISPPYGYTF.

The chain carries TRBV6-1 and TRBJ1-1; TRBD1 is a possible D gene (5 bases). The CDR3 runs 13 residues. V was pared by 3 bases and J by 7 bases, with 12 bases between. CDR1 and CDR2 from the germline V gene are MNHNS and SASEGT. CDR3 protein: CASSDNRNREAFF. DNA of the CDR3: TGTGCCAGCAGTGACAACAGGAATCGTGAAGCTTTCTTT.

The chain employs TRBV7-2 and TRBJ2-1; perhaps D is TRBD1 or TRBD2 (5 bases each). V lost 3 bases to trimming and J lost 0 bases, with 12 bases between them. Germline loops: CDR1 SGHTA, CDR2 FQGNSA. There are 16 residues in the CDR3. The CDR3 loop is CASSFAGTSSYNEQFF. The CDR3, as DNA: TGTGCCAGCAGCTTCGCCGGGACGAGCTCCTACAATGAGCAGTTCTTC.

The chain's CDR3 is CASSITSASYEQYF. As DNA, the CDR3 is TGTGCCAGTAGTATAACTAGCGCATCCTACGAGCAGTACTTC. This chain joins TRBV19 and TRBJ2-7; 7 nucleotides align to TRBD2. CDR3 length: 14 residues. Germline CDR1 reads LNHDA; CDR2 reads SQIVND (reference sequence). Trimming removed 2 bases from V and 1 base from J; junction bases left unmatched: 2.